Listed here are 25 T cell receptor beta chains from one sample, sequenced in a study of cytomegalovirus exposure and HLA in healthy donors. PCR used 60 Vbeta primers and 13 Jbeta primers. The repertoire was sequenced with immunoSEQ multiplex PCR; TCRdb's copy has only in-frame clones and lacks some. This table holds about 120,000 clones, about 8% found once. The sequencing input was PBMCs. The receptors derive from a woman aged 40 to 50 in good health and CMV-seropositive.

This clone was seen only a few times. The genes are TRBV2 and TRBJ1-2, with 7 bases identical to TRBD1. Germline CDR1 SNHLY, CDR2 FYNNEI. J gave up 0 bases and V 6 bases, and 10 bases lay outside the gene matches. There are 16 residues in the CDR3. The CDR3 loop reads CASSKPGTASNYGYTF. As DNA, the CDR3 is TGTGCCAGCAGCAAACCCGGGACAGCGTCTAACTATGGCTACACCTTC.

The chain combines TRBV4-2 with TRBJ1-3; the D gene is possibly TRBD1 (6 bases). Trimming stripped 1 base from V and 7 bases from J, with 11 bases between. The germline CDR1 and CDR2 sequences are LGHNA and YNFKEQ. The CDR3 runs 14 residues. CDR3 amino acids: CASSQVSQGNTIYF. CDR3 nucleotide sequence: TGTGCCAGCAGCCAAGTGAGCCAGGGGAACACCATATATTTT.

This chain uses TRBV5-1 with TRBJ2-7; 12 bases are a match to TRBD2. CDR1 is SGHRS, CDR2 YFSETQ, per germline. V shed 6 bases and J 1 base; nucleotides not matched to a gene: 2. This CDR3 comprises 14 residues. The CDR3 nucleotides are TGCGCCAGCACCCTAGCGGGGGGGTCCTACGAGCAGTACTTC. Translating gives CASTLAGGSYEQYF. The whole variable domain, remainder taken from reference TRBV5-1 and TRBJ2-7, is KAGVTQTPRYLIKTRGQQVTLSCSPISGHRSVSWYQQTPGQGLQFLFEYFSETQRNKGNFPGRFSGRQFSNSRSEMNVSTLELGDSALYLCASTLAGGSYEQYFGPGTRLTVT.

The rearrangement uses TRBV28 and TRBJ2-3; possible D gene TRBD2, 5 bases. Looked up from germline, CDR1 is MDHEN and CDR2 is SYDVKM. There are 14 residues in the CDR3. V dropped 6 bases and J dropped 6 bases, with 16 bases sitting between them. The CDR3 protein is CASSPSQRADTQYF. Written as DNA, the CDR3 is TGTGCCAGCAGCCCTTCCCAGAGGGCCGATACGCAGTATTTT.

CDR3 in amino acids: CAISLSGVEDEKLFF. CDR3 coding DNA: TGTGCCATCAGTTTATCAGGGGTGGAAGATGAAAAACTGTTTTTT. The J gene is TRBJ1-4, the V gene TRBV10-3; a weak D match, TRBD1 (6 bases). The V and J ends lost 5 bases and 6 bases respectively, with 16 bases between them. The CDR3 is 15 residues long. Germline V CDR1 and CDR2: ENHRY, SYGVKD.

CDR3 coding DNA: TGTGCCAGCAGACTTAATATACTAGCGTCCCACTCCGATACGCAGTATTTT. Translation gives CASRLNILASHSDTQYF. The chain is built from TRBV2 and TRBJ2-3, with 7 bases matching TRBD2. CDR3 length: 17 residues. Germline V lookup: CDR1 SNHLY, CDR2 FYNNEI. Trimming removed 6 bases from V and 6 bases from J; junction bases left unmatched: 18.

This clone appeared a few times. CDR3 in DNA: TGTGCCAGCGCAGGAATGAACACTGAAGCTTTCTTT. It translates to CASAGMNTEAFF. V and J are TRBV11-2 and TRBJ1-1, with unresolved D. This CDR3 has 12 residues. Germline V lookup: CDR1 SGHAT, CDR2 FQNNGV. Trimming cost V 8 bases and J 0 bases, with 7 bases left between them.

This chain joins TRBV18 and TRBJ1-1; TRBD1 is a possible D gene (6 bases). The CDR3 runs to 15 residues. V was cut by 6 bases and J by 4 bases, with 18 bases left in between. Germline V gene lookup returns CDR1 KGHSH and CDR2 LQKENI. CDR3 sequence: CASSTGGAQGTEAFF. The CDR3 DNA follows: TGTGCCAGCTCCACCGGGGGGGCGCAGGGCACTGAAGCTTTCTTT. The full variable domain, with the rest looked up from reference TRBV18 and TRBJ1-1, is NAGVMQNPRHLVRRRGQEARLRCSPMKGHSHVYWYRQLPEEGLKFMVYLQKENIIDESGMPKERFSAEFPKEGPSILRIQQVVRGDSAAYFCASSTGGAQGTEAFFGQGTRLTVV.

The sample holds a few counts of this clone. This sequence joins TRBV4-2 and TRBJ1-1, with TRBD1 matching over 8 bases. The length of the CDR3 is 17 residues. Germline CDR1 is LGHNA and CDR2 is YNFKEQ. V shed 3 bases and J 0 bases; nucleotides not matched to a gene: 9. CDR3 sequence: CASSQARQGRLNTEAFF. The DNA for the CDR3 is TGTGCCAGCAGCCAGGCCCGACAGGGGCGTTTGAACACTGAAGCTTTCTTT.

The chain is built from TRBV6-1 and TRBJ2-4; possible D gene TRBD1, 5 bases. This CDR3 has 15 residues. The germline V and J ends were trimmed by 4 bases and 0 bases, with 10 bases remaining between them. Germline CDR1 and CDR2: MNHNS and SASEGT. Here the CDR3 reads CASSAEQAAKNIQYF. DNA for the CDR3: TGTGCCAGCAGTGCCGAACAGGCAGCCAAAAACATTCAGTACTTC.

A few counts support this clone. The chain combines TRBV30 with TRBJ2-5; possible D gene TRBD1, 6 bases. Germline loops: CDR1 GTSNPN, CDR2 SVGIG (reference sequence). Trimming pared 0 bases from V and 5 bases from J, leaving 13 bases between. The CDR3 length is 14 residues. This CDR3 is CAWSVMGAAETQYF. The CDR3 region has the DNA TGTGCCTGGAGTGTAATGGGGGCGGCTGAGACCCAGTACTTC.

The CDR3 bases are TGTGCCAGCAGCTTCAGACAGACTGAAGCTTTCTTT. Translated, it gives CASSFRQTEAFF. V gene TRBV2 combines with J gene TRBJ1-1; D may be TRBD1 (5 bases). Germline-derived CDR1 and CDR2 are SNHLY and FYNNEI. This CDR3 spans 12 amino acids. Trimming removed 6 bases from V and 5 bases from J, with 10 bases in between.

This clone was detected only a few times. The gene calls are TRBV5-1 and TRBJ2-1; D possibly corresponds to TRBD1 (5 bases). This CDR3 has 16 residues. The germline CDR1 and CDR2 sequences are SGHRS and YFSETQ. Trimming left V 1 base short and J 5 bases short, with 16 bases between. CDR3 residues: CASSLNLQGVNNEQFF. Written as DNA, the CDR3 is TGCGCCAGCAGCTTGAATCTCCAGGGCGTCAACAATGAGCAGTTCTTC.

The chain uses TRBV19 and TRBJ1-2, with 7 nucleotides matching TRBD1. The CDR3 runs 16 residues. V lost 5 bases, J lost 4 bases, and 13 bases stayed unmatched. From germline, CDR1 is LNHDA and CDR2 SQIVND (reference sequence). CDR3: CASSPDRVKGFYGYTF. DNA for the CDR3: TGTGCCAGTAGTCCCGACAGGGTAAAAGGATTCTATGGCTACACCTTC.

The chain uses TRBV20-1 and TRBJ1-1; D remains unclear. CDR3 length equals 11 residues. Trimming removed 6 bases at V and 5 bases at J, with 10 bases between. In germline, CDR1 is DFQATT, CDR2 SNEGSKA (reference sequence). The CDR3 coding sequence is TGCAGTGCCGAGACTGTAACTGAAGCTTTCTTT. Translation: CSAETVTEAFF.

This clone came up a few times. The chain couples TRBV27 to TRBJ2-3, with unresolved D. The CDR3 contains 15 residues. V was clipped by 5 bases and J by 0 bases, with 12 bases between them. CDR1 is MNHEY and CDR2 is SMNVEV in the germline V gene (reference sequence). The CDR3 bases are TGTGCCAGCAGTCACAGAGCAGGAAGCACAGATACGCAGTATTTT. Its translation: CASSHRAGSTDTQYF.

The chain combines TRBV11-3 with TRBJ2-5, with D perhaps matching TRBD1 (6 bases). The CDR3 loop spans 13 amino acids. Per germline, CDR1 SGHNT and CDR2 YENEEA. V dropped 5 bases and J dropped 3 bases, with 10 bases sitting between them. CDR3: CASSPGQKETQYF. CDR3 bases: TGTGCCAGCAGCCCCGGACAGAAAGAGACCCAGTACTTC.

This clone was observed a handful of times. This chain links TRBV29-1 with TRBJ2-3; 13 nucleotides agree with TRBD2. CDR1 SQVTM and CDR2 ANQGSEA come from the germline V gene. The CDR3 extends over 13 amino acids. V gave up 8 bases and J gave up 6 bases; unmatched junction bases: 5. The CDR3 loop reads CSTRTSGGDTQYF. CDR3 in DNA: TGCAGCACCCGGACTAGCGGGGGTGATACGCAGTATTTT.

This rearrangement joins TRBV5-1 to TRBJ1-5; D might be TRBD1 (6 bases). V lost 3 bases to trimming and J lost 3 bases, with 16 bases between them. This CDR3 has 16 amino acids. The germline CDR1 and CDR2 sequences are SGHRS and YFSETQ. The CDR3 region is CASSSGPDRSNQPQHF. CDR3 nucleotide sequence: TGCGCCAGCAGCTCCGGCCCGGACAGATCCAATCAGCCCCAGCATTTT.

The gene calls are TRBV10-2 and TRBJ2-3; D gene unclear. This CDR3 spans 12 amino acids. Germline CDR1 WSHSY, CDR2 SAAADI. The V and J ends lost 5 bases and 6 bases respectively, with 9 bases between them. CDR3 protein: CASSPETDTQYF. The CDR3 nucleotides read TGCGCCAGCAGTCCGGAGACGGATACGCAGTATTTT.

CDR3 amino acids: CASSCNTGTYEQYF. The CDR3 DNA follows: TGTGCCAGCAGTTGCAACACAGGGACCTACGAGCAGTACTTC. The rearrangement uses TRBV6-5 and TRBJ2-7, with D possibly being TRBD1 (6 bases). This CDR3 has 14 amino acids. CDR1 and CDR2 from the germline V gene are MNHEY and SVGAGI. Trimming cost V 4 bases and J 2 bases, with 12 bases left between them.

This clone was observed a handful of times. The sample contains more than one DNA sequence encoding this CDR3. This CDR3 is CASSLGQGEVGNYEQYF. CDR3 nucleotide sequence: TGTGCCAGCAGCTTAGGACAGGGGGAAGTCGGTAACTACGAGCAGTACTTC. J is TRBJ2-7 and V is TRBV11-2; 9 nucleotides line up with TRBD1. The V and J ends lost 1 base and 3 bases, in that order; junction bases with no gene match: 10. In germline, CDR1 is SGHAT, CDR2 FQNNGV. The CDR3 has 17 residues. Supplemented by reference TRBV11-2 and TRBJ2-7, the full variable domain reads EAGVAQSPRYKIIEKRQSVAFWCNPISGHATLYWYQQILGQGPKLLIQFQNNGVVDDSQLPKDRFSAERLKGVDSTLKIQPAKLEDSAVYLCASSLGQGEVGNYEQYFGPGTRLTVT.

The chain combines TRBV7-6 with TRBJ1-1; D is undetermined. This CDR3 region has 14 residues. CDR1 and CDR2 (germline): SGHVS, FNYEAQ. V dropped 3 bases and J dropped 1 base, with 9 bases sitting between them. CDR3 in DNA: TGTGCCAGCAGCTTGGCTCAGGAGAACACTGAAGCTTTCTTT. The encoded protein is CASSLAQENTEAFF.

This clone was observed a handful of times. The rearrangement uses TRBV4-2 and TRBJ2-5; possibly TRBD2 for D (6 bases). Germline V CDR1 and CDR2: LGHNA, YNFKEQ. This CDR3 contains 17 residues. V gave up 0 bases and J gave up 2 bases, with 16 bases separating them. Here the CDR3 reads CASSQDLGGLWQETQYF. For the CDR3, the DNA is TGTGCCAGCAGCCAAGACCTCGGAGGGCTCTGGCAAGAGACCCAGTACTTC.

The chain combines TRBV2 with TRBJ2-7; TRBD2 aligns across 10 bases. The germline CDR1 and CDR2 sequences are SNHLY and FYNNEI. The CDR3 is 14 residues long. Trimming at V came to 7 bases and at J to 2 bases, leaving 5 bases not matched to a gene. The CDR3 region is CASKLAGGPYEQYF. CDR3 DNA: TGTGCCAGCAAGTTAGCGGGGGGCCCCTACGAGCAGTACTTC.